What follows are 10 T cell receptor beta chains derived from one specimen sequenced in a study of PD-1 blockade in mismatch repair-deficient tumors. Here immunoSEQ multiplex PCR was the method, and the copy in TCRdb shows in-frame clones only, minus some. The top ten hold approximately 2.7% of the sample, which has fewer than 100,000 clones, over 70% seen once. This sample comprised peripheral blood, obtained 12 weeks after starting pembrolizumab. These receptors were taken from an adult with mismatch repair-deficient cancer.

The V call is TRBV7-2, the J call TRBJ1-5, with 10 positions matching TRBD1. The CDR3 is 15 amino acids. Per the germline V gene, CDR1 is SGHTA and CDR2 is FQGNSA. J gave up 6 bases and V 5 bases, and 7 bases lay outside the gene matches. CDR3 coding DNA: TGTGCCAGCAGCCTTCGACAGGGGGCAGGTCAGCCCCAGCATTTT. This translates into CASSLRQGAGQPQHF.

The chain combines TRBV9 with TRBJ2-5, with D uncertain. The CDR3 has 13 amino acids. Trimming pared 2 bases from V and 5 bases from J, leaving 10 bases between. Germline CDR1 is SGDLS and CDR2 is YYNGEE. In nucleotides, the CDR3 is TGTGCCAGCAGCGTGACTGCCGGGGAGACCCAGTACTTC. Translating gives CASSVTAGETQYF.

This clone was seen a handful of times. This chain links TRBV5-1 with TRBJ2-2; D gene unclear. The V end lost 1 base, the J end lost 2 bases, and 6 bases lay between the germline ends. This CDR3 contains 14 residues. Germline lookup yields CDR1 SGHRS and CDR2 YFSETQ. CDR3 sequence reads: CASSLKPNTGELFF. The CDR3 DNA is TGCGCCAGCAGCTTGAAACCAAACACCGGGGAGCTGTTTTTT.

The V call is TRBV5-6, the J call TRBJ2-3; D may be TRBD1 (5 bases). CDR3 length: 15 residues. Deletions cut 4 bases from V and 1 base from J, with 13 bases between. Germline V lookup: CDR1 SGHDT, CDR2 YYEEEE. CDR3 DNA sequence: TGTGCCAGCAGCGAAGAGACCAGGGGCACAGATACGCAGTATTTT. It codes for CASSEETRGTDTQYF.

This clone has a single count. The V and J genes are TRBV18 and TRBJ2-5; D call uncertain. V was pared by 0 bases and J by 3 bases, with 11 bases between. CDR1 KGHSH and CDR2 LQKENI come from the germline V gene. The CDR3 runs 15 residues. Here the CDR3 DNA reads TGTGCCAGCTCACCACCCAGTTTGCCCGAAGAGACCCAGTACTTC. Protein product: CASSPPSLPEETQYF.

The chain joins TRBV5-1 to TRBJ2-2, with D possibly matching TRBD2 (6 bases). The CDR3 runs 14 residues. Germline V CDR1 and CDR2: SGHRS, YFSETQ. Trimming took 2 bases from V and 6 from J, leaving 11 bases between them. The CDR3 reads CASSFTGGAGELFF. DNA of the CDR3: TGCGCCAGCAGCTTTACAGGAGGGGCCGGGGAGCTGTTTTTT.

The rearrangement joins TRBV10-2 to TRBJ1-1; no firm D call. This CDR3 has 11 amino acids. From germline, CDR1 is WSHSY and CDR2 SAAADI. With 8 bases removed from V and 1 base from J, the gap between germline ends came to 5 bases. Written as DNA, the CDR3 is TGCGCCAGCGGGGAGAACACTGAAGCTTTCTTT. Residues: CASGENTEAFF.

The chain has TRBV11-1 and TRBJ2-5; the match to TRBD2 covers 9 bases. Germline V CDR1 and CDR2: SGHAT, FQDESV (reference sequence). With V trimmed by 5 bases and J by 1 base, 8 bases remained unmatched. There are 16 residues in the CDR3. This CDR3 is CASSLGGGRVQETQYF. DNA for the CDR3: TGTGCCAGCAGCCTGGGGGGCGGGAGGGTCCAAGAGACCCAGTACTTC.

The chain carries TRBV19 and TRBJ2-2, with 7 bases aligning to TRBD2. V lost 7 bases and J lost 1; bases outside the gene matches: 6. The germline V gene has CDR1 LNHDA and CDR2 SQIVND (reference sequence). The CDR3 sequence is 15 residues long. The CDR3 region is CASMKSSGNTGELFF. The CDR3 DNA follows: TGTGCCAGTATGAAGTCTAGCGGGAACACCGGGGAGCTGTTTTTT.

The rearrangement joins TRBV19 to TRBJ2-7; D gene ambiguous. Trimming shortened V by 10 bases and J by 4 bases, and 17 bases separated the two germline ends. Germline CDR1 is LNHDA and CDR2 is SQIVND (reference sequence). This CDR3 is 13 amino acids long. The CDR3 sequence is CATLGPPDYEQYF. CDR3 nucleotide sequence: TGTGCCACTCTGGGTCCCCCGGATTACGAGCAGTACTTC.